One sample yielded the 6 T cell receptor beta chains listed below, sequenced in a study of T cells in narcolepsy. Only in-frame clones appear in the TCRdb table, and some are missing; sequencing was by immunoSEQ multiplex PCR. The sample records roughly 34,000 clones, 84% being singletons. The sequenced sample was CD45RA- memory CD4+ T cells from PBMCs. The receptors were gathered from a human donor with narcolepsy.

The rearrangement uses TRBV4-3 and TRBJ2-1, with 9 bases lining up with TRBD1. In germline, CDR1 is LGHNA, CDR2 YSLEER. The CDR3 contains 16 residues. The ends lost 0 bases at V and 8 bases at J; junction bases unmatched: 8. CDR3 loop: CASSQEGTGRLYEQFF. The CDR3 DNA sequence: TGCGCCAGCAGCCAAGAAGGGACAGGGAGGCTATATGAGCAGTTCTTC.

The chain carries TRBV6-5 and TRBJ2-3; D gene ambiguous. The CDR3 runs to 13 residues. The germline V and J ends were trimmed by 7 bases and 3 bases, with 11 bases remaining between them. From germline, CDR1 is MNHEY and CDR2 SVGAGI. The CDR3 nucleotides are TGTGCCAGCAAGCCCTACCGGACAGATACGCAGTATTTT. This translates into CASKPYRTDTQYF.

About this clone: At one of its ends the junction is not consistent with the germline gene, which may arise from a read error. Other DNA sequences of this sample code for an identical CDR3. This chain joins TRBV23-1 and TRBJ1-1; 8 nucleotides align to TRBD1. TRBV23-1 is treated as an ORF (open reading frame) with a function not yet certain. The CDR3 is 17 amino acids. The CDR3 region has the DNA TGCGCCAGCAGTCAATACAGGGGAGACAGGGGTAACACCGAAGCTTTCTTT. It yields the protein CASSQYRGDRGNTEAFF.

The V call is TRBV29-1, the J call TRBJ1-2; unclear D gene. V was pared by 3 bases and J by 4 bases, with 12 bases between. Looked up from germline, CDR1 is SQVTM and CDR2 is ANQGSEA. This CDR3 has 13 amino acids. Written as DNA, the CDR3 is TGCAGCGTTGATAGCGGGGTCGTCTATGGCTACACCTTC. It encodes CSVDSGVVYGYTF.

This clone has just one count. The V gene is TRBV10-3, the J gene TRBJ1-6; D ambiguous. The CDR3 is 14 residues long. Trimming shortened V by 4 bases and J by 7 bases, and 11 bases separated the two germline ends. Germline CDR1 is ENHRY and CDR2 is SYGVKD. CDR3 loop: CAISVGGMNSPLHF. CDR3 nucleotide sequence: TGTGCCATCAGTGTAGGAGGGATGAATTCACCCCTCCACTTT.

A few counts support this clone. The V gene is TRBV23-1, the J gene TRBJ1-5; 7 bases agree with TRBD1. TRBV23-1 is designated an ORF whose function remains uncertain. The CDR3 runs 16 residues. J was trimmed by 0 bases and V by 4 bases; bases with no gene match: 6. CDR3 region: CASSLTGSYSNQPQHF. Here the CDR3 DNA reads TGCGCCAGCAGTCTGACAGGGAGCTATAGCAATCAGCCCCAGCATTTT.